A single sample is the source of the 23 T cell receptor beta chains below, sequenced in a study of blood T cell repertoires in COVID-19. Sequencing was performed with immunoSEQ multiplex PCR; in TCRdb, only in-frame clones are kept and a portion is missing. The table has 65,000 to 75,000 clones, roughly 89% seen once. The specimen sequenced was peripheral blood. The receptors here all came from a woman between 50 and 59 years old with active COVID-19.

This chain uses TRBV5-1 with TRBJ2-1; D not certain. Germline CDR1 and CDR2: SGHRS and YFSETQ. V dropped 0 bases and J dropped 5 bases, with 12 bases sitting between them. This CDR3 spans 15 amino acids. CDR3 sequence (DNA): TGCGCCAGCAGCTTGGAAAGCGCTTGGGACAATGAGCAGTTCTTC. This translates into CASSLESAWDNEQFF.

The CDR3 loop is CASSPISGAYNEQFF. The CDR3, as DNA: TGTGCCAGCAGCCCGATAAGCGGCGCCTACAATGAGCAGTTCTTC. The chain joins TRBV11-2 to TRBJ2-1, with D perhaps matching TRBD2 (5 bases). There are 15 residues in the CDR3. Trimming took 5 bases from V and 2 from J, leaving 13 bases between them. Germline lookup yields CDR1 SGHAT and CDR2 FQNNGV.

The J gene is TRBJ2-1, the V gene TRBV7-6; 11 nucleotides align to TRBD2. Germline V CDR1 and CDR2: SGHVS, FNYEAQ. This CDR3 has 15 residues. The V segment lost 6 bases and the J segment 5 bases; nucleotides outside the gene matches: 6. Here the CDR3 reads CASSSGRATNNEQFF. The DNA for the CDR3 is TGTGCCAGCAGTAGCGGGAGGGCCACCAACAATGAGCAGTTCTTC.

The rearrangement uses TRBV6-4 and TRBJ2-1, with TRBD2 matching 15 bases. Germline V gene data show CDR1 as MRHNA and CDR2 as SNTAGT. Losses at the gene ends were 8 bases for V and 7 bases for J; bases not matched to a gene: 3. The length of the CDR3 is 14 residues. Here the CDR3 DNA reads TGTGCCAGCGGGACTAGCGGGAGGAATAATGAGCAGTTCTTC. Amino acids: CASGTSGRNNEQFF.

The V call is TRBV30, the J call TRBJ2-1; a weak D match, TRBD2 (6 bases). Trimming stripped 0 bases from V and 7 bases from J, with 19 bases between. The germline gives CDR1 GTSNPN, CDR2 SVGIG (reference sequence). This CDR3 has 16 amino acids. DNA of the CDR3: TGTGCCTGGAGTGTCGTCTTCGGGGGAACGAAAAATGAGCAGTTCTTC. As protein: CAWSVVFGGTKNEQFF.

V is TRBV6-5 and J is TRBJ2-7; 12 nucleotides agree with TRBD2. J gave up 0 bases and V 11 bases, and 5 bases lay outside the gene matches. CDR1 is MNHEY, CDR2 SVGAGI, per germline. The length of the CDR3 is 14 residues. CDR3 protein: CAGGTSGSSYEQYF. As DNA, the CDR3 is TGTGCCGGAGGGACTAGCGGGTCCTCCTACGAGCAGTACTTC.

This clone occurred once. The V call is TRBV15, the J call TRBJ1-1, with D possibly TRBD1 on 5 matching bases. The V gene's germline CDR1 is LNHNV and CDR2 YYDKDF (reference sequence). The ends were cut back, 0 bases at V and 4 bases at J, with 9 bases in the middle. The CDR3 loop spans 14 amino acids. CDR3 nucleotides: TGTGCCACCAGCAGAGACAGGGTCGTCACTGAAGCTTTCTTT. Translated, it gives CATSRDRVVTEAFF.

This chain uses TRBV6-1 with TRBJ2-5, with D possibly TRBD2 on 6 matching bases. V shed 1 base and J shed 3 bases, with 15 bases lying between them. The germline CDR1 and CDR2 sequences are MNHNS and SASEGT. The CDR3 consists of 16 residues. The CDR3 reads CASSEEREAEKETQYF. CDR3 coding DNA: TGTGCCAGCAGTGAAGAGAGGGAGGCCGAAAAAGAGACCCAGTACTTC.

DNA of the CDR3: TGCAGACAAGACACGGACACTGAAGCTTTCTTT. Protein sequence: CRQDTDTEAFF. The chain combines TRBV20-1 with TRBJ1-1; D not resolved. CDR3 size: 11 residues. Germline V lookup: CDR1 DFQATT, CDR2 SNEGSKA (reference sequence).

The chain is built from TRBV27 and TRBJ2-5; 9 bases align to TRBD1. The CDR3 loop spans 17 amino acids. J gave up 2 bases and V 5 bases, and 12 bases lay outside the gene matches. The V gene's germline CDR1 is MNHEY and CDR2 SMNVEV (reference sequence). Written as DNA, the CDR3 is TGTGCCAGCAGTCCCAACCTAATAGGACAGGGGCAAGAGACCCAGTACTTC. It is translated as CASSPNLIGQGQETQYF.

The rearrangement uses TRBV25-1 and TRBJ2-7; 10 bases are a match to TRBD2. Germline V CDR1 and CDR2: MGHDK, SYGVNS. V lost 6 bases and J lost 3; bases outside the gene matches: 8. The CDR3 is 15 residues long. The CDR3 loop reads CASSGRTSGIYEQYF. CDR3 bases: TGTGCCAGCAGCGGCCGGACTAGCGGAATCTACGAGCAGTACTTC.

The rearrangement joins TRBV29-1 to TRBJ2-3; TRBD2 matches 14 bases. The germline V gene encodes CDR1 SQVTM and CDR2 ANQGSEA. CDR3 length: 16 amino acids. Trimming removed 6 bases from V and 2 bases from J; junction bases left unmatched: 7. This CDR3 reads CSVERLAGGITDTQYF. CDR3 in DNA: TGCAGCGTCGAAAGACTAGCGGGAGGGATCACAGATACGCAGTATTTT.

DNA of the CDR3: TGTGCCAGCAGCCCCCAGCGGGTGTGGGGAGATACGCAGTATTTT. Encoded protein: CASSPQRVWGDTQYF. The rearrangement joins TRBV6-2 or TRBV6-3 to TRBJ2-3; possible D gene TRBD2, 6 bases. The CDR3 sequence is 15 residues long. V was pared by 6 bases and J by 5 bases, with 18 bases between. Germline assignment: CDR1 MNHEY and CDR2 SVGEGT.

The chain links TRBV2 to TRBJ2-3, with TRBD2 matching 13 bases. Germline V gene data show CDR1 as SNHLY and CDR2 as FYNNEI. Germline trimming cut 11 bases from V and 4 bases from J; bases unmatched to any gene: 6. The CDR3 runs to 14 residues. The CDR3 here is CAGLAGEGADTQYF. CDR3 in DNA: TGTGCCGGACTAGCGGGAGAGGGAGCAGATACGCAGTATTTT.

V is TRBV6-5 and J is TRBJ1-1, with D tentatively TRBD1 (5 bases). The CDR3 extends over 13 amino acids. Germline V gene sequence: CDR1 MNHEY, CDR2 SVGAGI. V was clipped by 6 bases and J by 3 bases, with 11 bases between them. The CDR3 region is CASSAQGYTEAFF. The DNA for the CDR3 is TGTGCCAGCAGCGCCCAGGGTTACACTGAAGCTTTCTTT.

Details on this clone: Sequence at one end of the junction differs from germline and may be a read error. This sequence joins TRBV7-2 and TRBJ1-5; 9 nucleotides match TRBD1. From germline, CDR1 is SGHTA and CDR2 FQGNSA. The length of the CDR3 is 14 residues. CDR3 DNA sequence: TGTGCCAGCAGCTTGGACAGGGGCAACCAGCCCCAGCATTTT. Protein: CASSLDRGNQPQHF.

V usage is TRBV19 and J usage is TRBJ2-7, with D unclear. The germline V gene has CDR1 LNHDA and CDR2 SQIVND (reference sequence). V was trimmed by 4 bases and J by 4 bases, leaving 14 bases between them. This CDR3 is 14 amino acids long. CDR3 in amino acids: CASSTTDTLYEQYF. DNA of the CDR3: TGTGCCAGTAGTACGACTGATACCCTATACGAGCAGTACTTC.

The count of this clone is one. The genes are TRBV2 and TRBJ2-1; 12 bases line up with TRBD2. The CDR3 length is 22 residues. Germline lookup yields CDR1 SNHLY and CDR2 FYNNEI. Trimming cost V 4 bases and J 0 bases; bases outside gene matches: 19. The CDR3 sequence is CASSVSGVGGLAGKTSYNEQFF. In DNA, the CDR3 is TGTGCCAGCAGTGTATCAGGGGTGGGGGGACTAGCGGGCAAAACCTCCTACAATGAGCAGTTCTTC.

The chain's CDR3 is CASSSWGAGYYNEQFF. The CDR3 DNA sequence: TGTGCCAGCAGTTCCTGGGGAGCGGGGTACTACAATGAGCAGTTCTTC. The chain couples TRBV28 to TRBJ2-1; 7 bases agree with TRBD2. With 4 bases clipped from V and 3 bases from J, the junction kept 9 bases outside the gene matches. CDR3 length: 16 residues. Germline assignment: CDR1 MDHEN and CDR2 SYDVKM. Full variable domain (missing parts from reference TRBV28 and TRBJ2-1): DVKVTQSSRYLVKRTGEKVFLECVQDMDHENMFWYRQDPGLGLRLIYFSYDVKMKEKGDIPEGYSVSREKKERFSLILESASTNQTSMYLCASSSWGAGYYNEQFFGPGTRLTVL.

V and J are TRBV28 and TRBJ1-1, with D perhaps TRBD1 (5 bases). Germline V lookup: CDR1 MDHEN, CDR2 SYDVKM. The CDR3 sequence is 16 residues long. The germline V and J ends were trimmed by 2 bases and 6 bases, with 19 bases remaining between them. CDR3 nucleotides: TGTGCCAGCAGTTTAAGGGGCCTTTTGTCTCGCGCTGAAGCTTTCTTT. Protein sequence: CASSLRGLLSRAEAFF.

The rearrangement joins TRBV19 to TRBJ2-7, with D possibly matching TRBD2 (6 bases). The CDR3 consists of 15 residues. The V gene's germline CDR1 is LNHDA and CDR2 SQIVND (reference sequence). V lost 3 bases to trimming and J lost 2 bases, with 14 bases between them. The CDR3 loop reads CASSITGLQPYEQYF. The CDR3 coding sequence is TGTGCCAGTAGTATCACGGGACTCCAGCCCTACGAGCAGTACTTC.

This chain connects TRBV5-5 to TRBJ1-4; D perhaps matches TRBD1 (6 bases). Trimming stripped 1 base from V and 8 bases from J, with 15 bases between. The CDR3 runs 15 residues. Germline CDR1 and CDR2: SGHKS and YYEKEE (reference sequence). CDR3 DNA: TGTGCCAGCAGCTTGTTGGGGCAGCAGGGGGAAAAACTGTTTTTT. Protein: CASSLLGQQGEKLFF.

The gene calls are TRBV14 and TRBJ2-5, with no clear D. The germline gives CDR1 SGHDN, CDR2 FVKESK. This CDR3 contains 13 residues. V lost 1 base, J lost 5 bases, and 8 bases lay in between. The DNA of the CDR3 is TGTGCCAGCAGCCAAGGACCCAGGGAGACCCAGTACTTC. This gives the protein CASSQGPRETQYF.